Shown below are 18 T cell receptor beta chains from a single sample sequenced in a study of T cell clones after liver transplantation. Sequencing used immunoSEQ multiplex PCR; TCRdb keeps in-frame clones, though not all of them. Of about 15,000 clones listed, about 93% are singletons. Here the sequenced sample was CD8+ T cells from blood, taken before liver transplant. These TCRs come from a human donor who received a liver transplant.

The chain combines TRBV28 with TRBJ2-3, with 8 nucleotides matching TRBD1. The CDR3 is 17 residues long. The V gene's germline CDR1 is MDHEN and CDR2 SYDVKM. V lost 3 bases to trimming and J lost 3 bases; unmatched junction nucleotides: 11. CDR3 DNA: TGTGCCAGCAGTTTTGACCCCCGGACAGGGTGGACAGATACGCAGTATTTT. Its translation: CASSFDPRTGWTDTQYF.

The genes are TRBV18 and TRBJ2-1, with 7 nucleotides matching TRBD1. V lost 5 bases, J lost 4 bases, and 5 bases stayed unmatched. The CDR3 is 14 amino acids. CDR1 and CDR2 from the germline V gene are KGHSH and LQKENI. The CDR3: CASSWDRNYNEQFF. In DNA, the CDR3 is TGTGCCAGCTCATGGGACAGAAATTACAATGAGCAGTTCTTC.

V usage is TRBV7-9 and J usage is TRBJ2-7, with D possibly matching TRBD1 (6 bases). This CDR3 contains 15 residues. The ends were cut back, 5 bases at V and 2 bases at J, with 16 bases in the middle. Germline assignment: CDR1 SEHNR and CDR2 FQNEAQ (reference sequence). The CDR3 DNA is TGTGCCAGCAGCCCCGAGACGGACAGAACCTACGAGCAGTACTTC. It yields the protein CASSPETDRTYEQYF.

This chain connects TRBV19 to TRBJ2-1; D may be TRBD2 (5 bases). This CDR3 region has 15 residues. Trimming left V 1 base short and J 4 bases short, with 11 bases between. Per germline, CDR1 LNHDA and CDR2 SQIVND (reference sequence). CDR3 coding DNA: TGTGCCAGTAGTATAGTCGGGAATCTTTACAATGAGCAGTTCTTC. Its protein is CASSIVGNLYNEQFF.

This rearrangement joins TRBV15 to TRBJ1-5, with TRBD1 as a possible D gene (5 bases). V gave up 0 bases and J gave up 4 bases, with 10 bases separating them. Looked up from germline, CDR1 is LNHNV and CDR2 is YYDKDF (reference sequence). This CDR3 contains 15 residues. The CDR3 nucleotides read TGTGCCACCAGCAGAGATCCCGGGGGGAATCAGCCCCAGCATTTT. Translating it yields CATSRDPGGNQPQHF. Drawing the rest from reference TRBV15 and TRBJ1-5, the complete variable domain is DAMVIQNPRYQVTQFGKPVTLSCSQTLNHNVMYWYQQKSSQAPKLLFHYYDKDFNNEADTPDNFQSRRPNTSFCFLDIRSPGLGDTAMYLCATSRDPGGNQPQHFGDGTRLSIL.

This clone has only one observation. V usage is TRBV4-3 and J usage is TRBJ2-2; 7 nucleotides align to TRBD2. J was trimmed by 4 bases and V by 1 base; bases with no gene match: 6. The CDR3 loop spans 16 amino acids. Germline-derived CDR1 and CDR2 are LGHNA and YSLEER. CDR3 loop: CASSQVPSGTTGELFF. CDR3 sequence (DNA): TGCGCCAGCAGCCAAGTACCCAGCGGGACCACCGGGGAGCTGTTTTTT.

The chain uses TRBV21-1 and TRBJ2-4. TRBV21-1 is classified as a pseudogene. CDR3 size: 15 residues. The chain's CDR3 is CASSKAGGAKNIQYF. CDR3 DNA: TGTGCCAGCAGCAAAGCGGGTGGGGCCAAAAACATTCAGTACTTC.

The chain is built from TRBV5-1 and TRBJ2-7; D may be TRBD2 (6 bases). Trimming pared 8 bases from V and 0 bases from J, leaving 15 bases between. The germline gives CDR1 SGHRS, CDR2 YFSETQ. The CDR3 has 14 residues. In DNA, the CDR3 is TGCGCCAGTGGGCTGGAGGGGCCCTCCTACGAGCAGTACTTC. Its translation: CASGLEGPSYEQYF. Variable domain in full (rest from reference TRBV5-1 and TRBJ2-7): KAGVTQTPRYLIKTRGQQVTLSCSPISGHRSVSWYQQTPGQGLQFLFEYFSETQRNKGNFPGRFSGRQFSNSRSEMNVSTLELGDSALYLCASGLEGPSYEQYFGPGTRLTVT.

This chain links TRBV9 with TRBJ2-7; D gene uncertain. This CDR3 spans 15 amino acids. Germline V gene data show CDR1 as SGDLS and CDR2 as YYNGEE. The V end lost 7 bases, the J end lost 2 bases, and 19 bases lay between the germline ends. The CDR3 DNA is TGTGCCAGCTCAACGGTACCCGCTCCGGCCTACGAGCAGTACTTC. It codes for CASSTVPAPAYEQYF.

This clone was counted once. V is TRBV27 and J is TRBJ1-1, with D perhaps matching TRBD1 (5 bases). CDR3 size: 15 residues. Germline V gene lookup returns CDR1 MNHEY and CDR2 SMNVEV (reference sequence). Trimming stripped 0 bases from V and 7 bases from J, with 15 bases between. The chain's CDR3 is CASSLSGRREGEAFF. The CDR3 coding sequence is TGTGCCAGCAGTTTATCGGGACGACGGGAGGGTGAAGCTTTCTTT.

This clone was recorded only once. The chain recombines TRBV9 with TRBJ1-2, with no clear D. Trimming removed 6 bases from V and 13 bases from J, with 10 bases in between. The CDR3 spans 9 residues. CDR1 and CDR2 (germline): SGDLS, YYNGEE. CDR3 in DNA: TGTGCCAGCAACGAGGAACGCACCTTC. Residues: CASNEERTF.

The V gene is TRBV27, the J gene TRBJ2-7; weak D call: TRBD1 (6 bases). Trimming shortened V by 5 bases and J by 6 bases, and 20 bases separated the two germline ends. The CDR3 loop spans 15 amino acids. Germline-derived CDR1 and CDR2 are MNHEY and SMNVEV (reference sequence). The CDR3 coding sequence is TGTGCCAGCAGTCCCACAGCAGGGGATGTGGGCGAGCAGTACTTC. Translation gives CASSPTAGDVGEQYF.

CDR3 loop: CASAPRGLAGTRTGELFF. CDR3 bases: TGTGCTAGTGCACCGAGGGGACTAGCGGGAACCAGAACCGGGGAGCTGTTTTTT. This sequence joins TRBV12-5 and TRBJ2-2, with 13 nucleotides matching TRBD2. Germline V gene lookup returns CDR1 LGHNT and CDR2 FRNRAP. Losses at the gene ends were 7 bases for V and 5 bases for J; bases not matched to a gene: 13. The CDR3 contains 18 residues.

V and J are TRBV7-9 and TRBJ2-7; D might be TRBD1 or TRBD2, each matching 6 bases. Germline V gene data show CDR1 as SEHNR and CDR2 as FQNEAQ (reference sequence). CDR3 size: 14 residues. The V and J ends lost 1 base and 2 bases respectively, with 9 bases between them. CDR3 sequence (DNA): TGTGCCAGCAGCTTAGAGGGGGGTCCCTACGAGCAGTACTTC. This sequence encodes CASSLEGGPYEQYF.

The rearrangement links TRBV7-6 to TRBJ2-2, with 7 nucleotides matching TRBD1. Unmatched junction bases numbered 8, after V lost 5 bases and J lost 5 bases. This CDR3 spans 15 amino acids. CDR1 and CDR2 (germline): SGHVS, FNYEAQ. The CDR3 protein is CASSPRQGGTGELFF. CDR3 DNA: TGTGCCAGCAGCCCCCGACAGGGTGGGACCGGGGAGCTGTTTTTT. Combining the CDR3 with reference TRBV7-6 and TRBJ2-2 gives the whole variable domain GAGVSQSPRYKVTKRGQDVALRCDPISGHVSLYWYRQALGQGPEFLTYFNYEAQQDKSGLPNDRFSAERPEGSISTLTIQRTEQRDSAMYRCASSPRQGGTGELFFGEGSRLTVL.

The chain has TRBV27 and TRBJ1-5; the match to TRBD1 covers 7 bases. The J segment lost 4 bases and the V segment lost 5 bases, leaving 8 bases of the junction unmatched. The length of the CDR3 is 15 residues. Germline CDR1 and CDR2: MNHEY and SMNVEV (reference sequence). The CDR3 DNA reads as TGTGCCAGCAGTAGAGGGACAGCTGGAAATCAGCCCCAGCATTTT. This codes for CASSRGTAGNQPQHF.

This chain joins TRBV2 and TRBJ2-7, with 7 positions matching TRBD1. This CDR3 spans 17 amino acids. CDR1 SNHLY and CDR2 FYNNEI come from the germline V gene. Trimming took 1 base from V and 6 from J; bases not matched to a gene: 15. The CDR3 here is CASSEGSVGQVAREQYF. The CDR3 region has the DNA TGTGCCAGCAGTGAAGGGTCGGTTGGACAGGTTGCTCGCGAGCAGTACTTC.

The V and J genes are TRBV10-3 and TRBJ1-2, with 11 bases identical to TRBD1. V trimming: 6 bases; J trimming: 7 bases; junction bases outside the gene matches: 4. This CDR3 has 13 residues. The germline gives CDR1 ENHRY, CDR2 SYGVKD. The CDR3 here is CAIRGQGAGGYTF. The CDR3, as DNA: TGTGCCATCAGAGGACAGGGGGCTGGTGGCTACACCTTC.